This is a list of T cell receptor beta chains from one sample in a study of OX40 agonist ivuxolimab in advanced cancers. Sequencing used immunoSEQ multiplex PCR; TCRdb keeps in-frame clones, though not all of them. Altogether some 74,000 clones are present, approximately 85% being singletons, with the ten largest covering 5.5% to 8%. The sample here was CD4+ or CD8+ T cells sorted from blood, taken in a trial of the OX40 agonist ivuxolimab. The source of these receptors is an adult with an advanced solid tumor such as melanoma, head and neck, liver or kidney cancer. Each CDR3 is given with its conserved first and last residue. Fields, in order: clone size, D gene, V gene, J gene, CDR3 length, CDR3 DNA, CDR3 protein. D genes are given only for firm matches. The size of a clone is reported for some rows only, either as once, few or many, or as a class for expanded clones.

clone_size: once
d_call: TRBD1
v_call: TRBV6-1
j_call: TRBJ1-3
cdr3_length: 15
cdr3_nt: TGTGCCAGCAGTGTGAGACAGGGAGGTCAAAACACCATATATTTT
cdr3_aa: CASSVRQGGQNTIYF

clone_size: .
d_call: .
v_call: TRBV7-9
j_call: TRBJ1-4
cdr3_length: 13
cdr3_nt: TGTGCCAGCAGCCTTGGGACACTGGGGGAACTGTTTTTT
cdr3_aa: CASSLGTLGELFF

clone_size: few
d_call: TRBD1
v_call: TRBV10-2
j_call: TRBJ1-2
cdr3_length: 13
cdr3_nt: TGCGCCAGCAGTTGGACAGGGGAACAGGGCTACACCTTC
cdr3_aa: CASSWTGEQGYTF

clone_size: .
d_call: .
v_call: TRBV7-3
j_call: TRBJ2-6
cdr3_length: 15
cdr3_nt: TGTGCCAGCAGCTCAGAGCTCTCTGGGGCCAACGTCCTGACTTTC
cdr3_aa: CASSSELSGANVLTF

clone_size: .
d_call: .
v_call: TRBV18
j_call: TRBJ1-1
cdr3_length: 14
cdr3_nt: TGTGCCAGCTCACCACATAAGGGATTCGAAGAAGCTTTCTTT
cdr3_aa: CASSPHKGFEEAFF

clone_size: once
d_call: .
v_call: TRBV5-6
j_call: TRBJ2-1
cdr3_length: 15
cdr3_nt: TGTGCCAGCAGCTTCTCCACAACGAATTACAATGAGCAGTTCTTC
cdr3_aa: CASSFSTTNYNEQFF

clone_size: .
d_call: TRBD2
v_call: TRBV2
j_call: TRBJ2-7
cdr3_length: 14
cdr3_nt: TGTGCCAGCAGGGTAGCGGGGAGCCCCTACGAGCAGTACTTC
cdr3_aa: CASRVAGSPYEQYF

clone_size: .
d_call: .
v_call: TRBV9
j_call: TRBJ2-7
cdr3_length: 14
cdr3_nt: TGTGCCAGCAGCGCAGCCGGGACCTCCTACGAGCAGTACTTC
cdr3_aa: CASSAAGTSYEQYF

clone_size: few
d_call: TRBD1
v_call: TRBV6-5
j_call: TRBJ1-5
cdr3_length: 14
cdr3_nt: TGTGCCAGCAGGAAGGGACAGGGCAATCAGCCCCAGCATTTT
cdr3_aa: CASRKGQGNQPQHF

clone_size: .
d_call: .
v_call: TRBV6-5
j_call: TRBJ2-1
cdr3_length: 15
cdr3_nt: TGTGCCAGCACCCTGCGCCAGGCCGGCTACAATGAGCAGTTCTTC
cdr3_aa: CASTLRQAGYNEQFF

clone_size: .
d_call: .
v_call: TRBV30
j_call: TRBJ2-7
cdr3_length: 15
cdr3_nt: TGTGCCTGGAGTGTCGGGAAGGTCCGAGGAGGCGAGCAGTACTTC
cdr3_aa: CAWSVGKVRGGEQYF

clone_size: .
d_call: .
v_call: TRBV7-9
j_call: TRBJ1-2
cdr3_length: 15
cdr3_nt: TGTGCCAGCAGCTTCGGGGGGAGGGAATATTATGGCTACACCTTC
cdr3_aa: CASSFGGREYYGYTF

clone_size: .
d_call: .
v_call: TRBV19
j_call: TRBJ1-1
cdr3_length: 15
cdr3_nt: TGTGCCAGTATGGGAGGGGCCCTACGGGGCACTGAAGCTTTCTTT
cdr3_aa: CASMGGALRGTEAFF

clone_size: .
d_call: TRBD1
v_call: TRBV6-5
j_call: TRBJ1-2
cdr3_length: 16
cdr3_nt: TGTGCCAGCAGTTACCCCCCTACAGGGGGATCTAGGGTGGACACCTTC
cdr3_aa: CASSYPPTGGSRVDTF

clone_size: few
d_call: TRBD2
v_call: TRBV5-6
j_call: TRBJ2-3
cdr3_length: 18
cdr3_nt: TGTGCCAGCAGCTTAAAAGCGGGGGGGCCGACGTACACAGATACGCAGTATTTT
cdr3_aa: CASSLKAGGPTYTDTQYF

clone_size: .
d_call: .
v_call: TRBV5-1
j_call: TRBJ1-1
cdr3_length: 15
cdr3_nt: TGCGCCAGCAGCTGGGGGTCGGTCATGAACACTGAAGCTTTCTTT
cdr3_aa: CASSWGSVMNTEAFF

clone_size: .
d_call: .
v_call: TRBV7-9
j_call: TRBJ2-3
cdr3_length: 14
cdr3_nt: TGTGCCAGCAGCTTTCGGGACTTCACAGATACGCAGTATTTT
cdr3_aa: CASSFRDFTDTQYF

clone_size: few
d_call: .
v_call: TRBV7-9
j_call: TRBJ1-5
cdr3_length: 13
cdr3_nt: TGTGCCAGCAGCATCAATAGCAATCAGCCCCAGCATTTT
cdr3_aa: CASSINSNQPQHF

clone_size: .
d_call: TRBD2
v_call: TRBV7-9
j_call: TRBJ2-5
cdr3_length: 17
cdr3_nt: TGTGCCAGCAGCTCCTCTCTAGCGGGAGGTTACCAAGAGACCCAGTACTTC
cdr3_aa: CASSSSLAGGYQETQYF

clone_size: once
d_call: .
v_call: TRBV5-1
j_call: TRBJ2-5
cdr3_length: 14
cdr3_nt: TGCGCCAGCAGCTTGGGACAGTACCAAGAGACCCAGTACTTC
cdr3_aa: CASSLGQYQETQYF

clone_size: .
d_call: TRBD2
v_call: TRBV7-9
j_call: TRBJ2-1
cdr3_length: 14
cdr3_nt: TGTGCCAGCAGCACTAGCGGGAGGCCGTCCGGGCAGTTCTTC
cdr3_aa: CASSTSGRPSGQFF

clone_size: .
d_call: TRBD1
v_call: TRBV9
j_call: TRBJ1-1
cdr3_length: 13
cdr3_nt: TGTGCCAGCAGCGCGGACAGGGACACTGAAGCTTTCTTT
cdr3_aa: CASSADRDTEAFF

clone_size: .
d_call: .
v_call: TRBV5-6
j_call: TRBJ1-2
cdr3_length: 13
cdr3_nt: TGTGCCAGCAGCTGGTACAGGCAAGGAGGCTACACCTTC
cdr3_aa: CASSWYRQGGYTF

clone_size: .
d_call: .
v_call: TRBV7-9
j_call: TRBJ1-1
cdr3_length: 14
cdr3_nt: TGTGCCAGCAGCTCCGCAAGGGGGAACACTGAAGCTTTCTTT
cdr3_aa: CASSSARGNTEAFF

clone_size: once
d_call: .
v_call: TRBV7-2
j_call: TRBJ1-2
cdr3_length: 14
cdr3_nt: TGTGCCAGCAGCTCCTCGACAGGACTCTATGGCTACACCTTC
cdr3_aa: CASSSSTGLYGYTF

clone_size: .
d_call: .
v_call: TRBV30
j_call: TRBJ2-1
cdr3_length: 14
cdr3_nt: TGTGCCTGGAGTTTTAACCTAGGAGATGATGAGCAGTTCTTC
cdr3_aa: CAWSFNLGDDEQFF

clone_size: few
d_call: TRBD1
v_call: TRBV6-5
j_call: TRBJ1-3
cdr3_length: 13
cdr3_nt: TGTGCCAGCAGTTTCGGACAGGGGAACACCATATATTTT
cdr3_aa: CASSFGQGNTIYF

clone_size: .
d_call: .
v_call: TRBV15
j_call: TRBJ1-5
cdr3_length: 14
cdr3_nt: TGTGCCACCAGCAACTCCGGCCAGTATCAGCCCCAGCATTTT
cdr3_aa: CATSNSGQYQPQHF

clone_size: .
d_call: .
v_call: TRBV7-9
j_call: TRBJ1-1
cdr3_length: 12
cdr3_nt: TGTGCCAGCAGCTTAGAAATCGGGGAAGCTTTCTTT
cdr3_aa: CASSLEIGEAFF

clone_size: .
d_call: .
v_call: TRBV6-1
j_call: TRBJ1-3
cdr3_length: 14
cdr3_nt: TGTGCCAGCAGAGACAGGCCCTCTGGAAACACCATATATTTT
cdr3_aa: CASRDRPSGNTIYF

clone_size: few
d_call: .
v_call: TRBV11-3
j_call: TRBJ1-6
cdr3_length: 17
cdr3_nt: TGTGCCAGCAGCTTAGGACCCAGGCAGGGCTATAATTCACCCCTCCACTTT
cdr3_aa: CASSLGPRQGYNSPLHF

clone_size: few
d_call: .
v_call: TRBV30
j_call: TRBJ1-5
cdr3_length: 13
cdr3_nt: TGTGCCTGGAGCCAGGGAGGGAATCAGCCCCAGCATTTT
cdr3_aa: CAWSQGGNQPQHF

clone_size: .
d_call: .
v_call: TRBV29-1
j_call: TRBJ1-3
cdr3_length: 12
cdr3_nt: TGCAGCGTCCATGGCTCTGGAAACACCATATATTTT
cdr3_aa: CSVHGSGNTIYF

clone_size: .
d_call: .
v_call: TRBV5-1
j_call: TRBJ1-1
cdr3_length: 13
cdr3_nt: TGCGCCAGCAGCTTGGAAGGGAACACTGAAGCTTTCTTT
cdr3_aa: CASSLEGNTEAFF

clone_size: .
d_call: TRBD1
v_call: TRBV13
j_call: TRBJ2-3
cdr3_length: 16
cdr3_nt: TGTGCCAGCAGCTCAGGACAGGGTCTGAGCACAGATACGCAGTATTTT
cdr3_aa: CASSSGQGLSTDTQYF

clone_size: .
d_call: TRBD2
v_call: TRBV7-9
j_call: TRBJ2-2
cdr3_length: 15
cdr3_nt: TGTGCCAGCACCCCGGGACTAGCAACAACCGGGGAGCTGTTTTTT
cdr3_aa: CASTPGLATTGELFF

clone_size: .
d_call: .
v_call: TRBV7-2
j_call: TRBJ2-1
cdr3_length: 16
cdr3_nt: TGTGCCAGCAGCATCTCGACCGGGACCCTCCTAGTCGAGCAGTTCTTC
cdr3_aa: CASSISTGTLLVEQFF

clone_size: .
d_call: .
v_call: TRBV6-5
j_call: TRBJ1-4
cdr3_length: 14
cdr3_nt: TGTGCCAGCAGTTATGGGGGGGGCGGGGGAAAACTGTTTTTT
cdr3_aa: CASSYGGGGGKLFF

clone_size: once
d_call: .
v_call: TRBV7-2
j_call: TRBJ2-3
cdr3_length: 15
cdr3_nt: TGTGCCAGCAGCCCCGCCAGGGCCGCCGCAGATACGCAGTATTTT
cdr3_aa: CASSPARAAADTQYF

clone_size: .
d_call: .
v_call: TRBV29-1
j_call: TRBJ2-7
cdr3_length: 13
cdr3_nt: TGCAGCGTTGAAGAGACGTTCACCTACGAGCAGTACTTC
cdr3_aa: CSVEETFTYEQYF

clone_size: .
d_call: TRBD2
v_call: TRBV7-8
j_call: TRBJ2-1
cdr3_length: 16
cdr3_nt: TGTGCCAGCATCGCAACCCTAGCGGAGAAATACAATGAGCAGTTCTTC
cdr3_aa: CASIATLAEKYNEQFF

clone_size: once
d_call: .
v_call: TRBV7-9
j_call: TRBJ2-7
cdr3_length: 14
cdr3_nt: TGTGCCAGCAGCTTAGTGATGACAGACTACGAGCAGTACTTC
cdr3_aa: CASSLVMTDYEQYF

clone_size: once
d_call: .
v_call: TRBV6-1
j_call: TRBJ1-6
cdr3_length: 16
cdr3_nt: TGTGCCAGCAGTGAACGCCCAGGGGAAGGGAGATCACCCCTCCACTTT
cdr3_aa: CASSERPGEGRSPLHF

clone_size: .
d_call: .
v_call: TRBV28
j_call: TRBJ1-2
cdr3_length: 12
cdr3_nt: TGTGCCAGCAGTTTCAAAGGGTATGGCTACACCTTC
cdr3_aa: CASSFKGYGYTF

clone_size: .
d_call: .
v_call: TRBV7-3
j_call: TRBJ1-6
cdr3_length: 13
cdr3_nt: TGTGCCAGCAGCCCCCGGGACGATTCACCCCTCCACTTT
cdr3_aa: CASSPRDDSPLHF

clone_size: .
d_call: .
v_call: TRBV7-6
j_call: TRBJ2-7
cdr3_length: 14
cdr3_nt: TGTGCCAGCAGCCCCACGGGTTCGGCCTACGAGCAGTACTTC
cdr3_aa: CASSPTGSAYEQYF

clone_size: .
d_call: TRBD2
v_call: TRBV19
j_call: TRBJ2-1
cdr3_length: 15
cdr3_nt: TGTGCCAGTAGTACCCAAGCGGGAGGGTACAATGAGCAGTTCTTC
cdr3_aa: CASSTQAGGYNEQFF

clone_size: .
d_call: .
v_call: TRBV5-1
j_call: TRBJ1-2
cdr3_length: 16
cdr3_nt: TGCGCCAGCAGCTTGGGCATATTGGGGTTAAGGTATGGCTACACCTTC
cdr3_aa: CASSLGILGLRYGYTF

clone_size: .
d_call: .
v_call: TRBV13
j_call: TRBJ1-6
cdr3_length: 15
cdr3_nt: TGTGCCAGCAGCTCGGACCGTTCGGGGAATTCACCCCTCCACTTT
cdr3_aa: CASSSDRSGNSPLHF

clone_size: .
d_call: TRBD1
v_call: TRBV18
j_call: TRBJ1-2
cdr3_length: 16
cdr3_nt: TGTGCCAGCTCACCACCCGGGACAGGGGGCAACTATGGCTACACCTTC
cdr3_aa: CASSPPGTGGNYGYTF

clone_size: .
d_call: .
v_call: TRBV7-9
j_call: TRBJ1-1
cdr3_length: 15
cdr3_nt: TGTGCCAGCAGCTTGCAGGGGAATATGAACACTGAAGCTTTCTTT
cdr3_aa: CASSLQGNMNTEAFF

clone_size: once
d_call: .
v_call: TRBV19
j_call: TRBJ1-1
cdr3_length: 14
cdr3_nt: TGTGCCAGTAGTTCCCGGGGGGGGAGCACTGAAGCTTTCTTT
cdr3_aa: CASSSRGGSTEAFF

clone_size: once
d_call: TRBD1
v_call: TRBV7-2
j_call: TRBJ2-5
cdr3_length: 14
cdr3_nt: TGTGCCAGCAGCTTGGGGACAGGGTTAGAGACCCAGTACTTC
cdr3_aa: CASSLGTGLETQYF

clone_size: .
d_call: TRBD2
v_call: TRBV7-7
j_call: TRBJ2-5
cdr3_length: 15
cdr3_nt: TGTGCTACGACTAGCGGGGTATCATGGCAAGAGACCCAGTACTTC
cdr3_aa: CATTSGVSWQETQYF

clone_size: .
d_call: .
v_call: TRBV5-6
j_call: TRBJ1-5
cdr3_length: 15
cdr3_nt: TGTGCCAGCAGCTTGAGGGGAGGGAGCAATCAGCCCCAGCATTTT
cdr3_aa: CASSLRGGSNQPQHF